This TCR beta chain was profiled in a study of tumor-infiltrating lymphocytes in primary liver carcinoma. The overall study: Donors had hepatocellular carcinoma or combined HCC and intrahepatic cholangiocarcinoma. Sample yields, roughly 3.65 to 7.5 million productive TCRbeta reads, were similar across the tissue types. The study, taken as a whole, reports: The difference in top-250-clone fraction between tumors and blood was significant, favoring tumors (p = 0.039).

This CDR3 contains 17 residues. Trimming removed 4 bases from V and 1 base from J, with 19 bases in between. CDR1 MGHRA and CDR2 YSYEKL come from the germline V gene. Unsorted bulk tissue (roughly 19-31 mg) underwent RNA and DNA co-extraction. Every patient had chronic HBV infection and was treatment-naive. With 400 to 550 ng total RNA as template and a constant-region primer, TCR beta cDNA was made. The TCR beta library was amplified through three nested multiplex PCR rounds in a modified ARM-PCR procedure. Use of TRBV1-TRBV30 forward primers with a C-beta reverse primer characterized the first two PCR rounds, which lasted about 10 cycles each. In TCRdb, the multiplex PCR reads were re-called with MiXCR into one record per CDR3 protein. The table lists 80,000 or so distinct CDR3 sequences, roughly two thirds of them singletons. This clonotype occurred many times. Its specificity is not known.

The sample comprised tumor-adjacent normal liver tissue. This chain links TRBV4-1 with TRBJ1-2, with a tentative D call TRBD1 (5 bases). The receptor comes from a man aged 35-49 years with primary liver carcinoma and hepatitis B virus infection. Here the CDR3 reads CASSLGPAGDSNYGYTF. The CDR3 region has the DNA TGCGCCAGCAGCCTAGGGCCCGCAGGTGACAGTAACTATGGCTACACCTTC.